This TCR beta chain was captured in a study of shared clonotypes between healthy human individuals. Study-wide context: Three plates were used per donor for CD4 naive, three for CD4 memory, two for CD8 naive and one for CD8 memory. Findings and caveats of the study: The four-donor shared clonotypes exceeded non-shared clonotypes in generation probability, with non-shared ones scoring lower.

Genomic DNA from each subset was divided evenly over several immunoSEQ plates. Roughly 33,000 T cell genomes, or approximately 190 ng DNA, went into the sorted-subset replicate PCRs. The method was immunoSEQ multiplex PCR; TCRdb's version includes in-frame clones alone and lacks a portion of them. The repertoire consists of hundreds of thousands of clones, with roughly 98% occurring once and the leading ten covering 0.3%. Points on this clone: Its target is not known.

CD45RO negativity and positive selection for CCR7 defined naive CD8 cells, a population that excluded terminally differentiated effector memory CD45RA+ cells. Germline V gene data show CDR1 as MGHRA and CDR2 as YSYEKL. The CDR3 is made up of 17 amino acids. Trimming removed 7 bases from V and 2 bases from J; junction bases left unmatched: 8. The chain recombines TRBV4-1 with TRBJ2-4; the match to TRBD2 covers 13 bases. The sample taken for sequencing was naive CD8+ T cells sorted from blood. The TCR comes from a man aged 30 to 45 in good health. This CDR3 is CASTGLAGVGTKNIQYF. The CDR3 coding sequence is TGCGCCAGCACAGGACTAGCGGGAGTCGGGACCAAAAACATTCAGTACTTC.